One and the same sample provided the 13 T cell receptor beta chains below, sequenced in a study of blood T cells in healthy people across ages. Sample-barcoded 5' priming and a J-beta primer mix drove a second PCR of about 6 to 11 cycles. MiXCR, run by TCRdb on the 5' RACE reads, gives a single entry per CDR3 protein. There are 1.5 million to 2 million distinct CDR3 sequences in the sample; roughly 30% occur only once, and approximately 10% lies in the top ten. Sequencing used blood. The source of these receptors is a woman aged 25 to 45 in good health.

Points on this clonotype: This may stem from a read error, because a much larger clone lies one nucleotide away. V and J are TRBV20-1 and TRBJ2-5; tentatively, D is TRBD2 (5 bases). The V gene lost 3 bases and the J gene lost 11 bases, with 16 bases spanning the gap. The germline V gene encodes CDR1 DFQATT and CDR2 SNEGSKA (reference sequence). This CDR3 has 12 amino acids. CDR3 nucleotides: TGCAGTGCTAGGGACTCCACCGCTGAGCAGTACTTC. As protein: CSARDSTAEQYF.

The rearrangement links TRBV3-1 to TRBJ1-6, with D unresolved. Germline CDR1 LGHDT, CDR2 YNNKEL (reference sequence). The CDR3 extends over 12 amino acids. V lost 3 bases and J lost 4, with 1 base in between. CDR3 in amino acids: CASSQYNSPLHF. In DNA, the CDR3 is TGTGCCAGCAGCCAGTATAATTCACCCCTCCACTTT. Complete variable domain (other parts from reference TRBV3-1 and TRBJ1-6): DTAVSQTPKYLVTQMGNDKSIKCEQNLGHDTMYWYKQDSKKFLKIMFSYNNKELIINETVPNRFSPKSPDKAHLNLHINSLELGDSAVYFCASSQYNSPLHFGNGTRLTVT.

This clonotype was detected a few times. This sequence joins TRBV20-1 and TRBJ2-4; 12 bases agree with TRBD2. The end of the DNA fits TRBJ2-7 better, so the J call may be wrong. The germline CDR1 and CDR2 sequences are DFQATT and SNEGSKA (reference sequence). The CDR3 loop spans 13 amino acids. CDR3: CSAPSGRVDEQYF. As DNA, the CDR3 is TGCAGTGCTCCTAGCGGGAGGGTTGACGAGCAGTACTTC.

The rearrangement uses TRBV5-1 and TRBJ1-1, with no clear D. Trimming took 0 bases from V and 6 from J, leaving 9 bases between them. Germline lookup yields CDR1 SGHRS and CDR2 YFSETQ. This CDR3 comprises 13 residues. As DNA, the CDR3 is TGCGCCAGCAGCTTGGCCGGGAGGGCTGAAGCTTTCTTT. This gives the protein CASSLAGRAEAFF.

This clonotype has a count of ten or more. The chain is built from TRBV12-3 or TRBV12-4 and TRBJ2-7, with 10 nucleotides matching TRBD1. There are 14 residues in the CDR3. The V segment lost 3 bases and the J segment 3 bases; nucleotides outside the gene matches: 2. The CDR3 is CASSLTGGFYEQYF. CDR3 DNA sequence: TGTGCCAGCAGTTTGACAGGGGGCTTCTACGAGCAGTACTTC.

This clonotype came up once. A much larger clone differs by one base, so this may be a read error. The V gene is TRBV28, the J gene TRBJ1-2; TRBD1 aligns across 9 bases. The CDR3 totals 14 residues. V shed 6 bases and J 5 bases; nucleotides not matched to a gene: 7. The V gene's germline CDR1 is MDHEN and CDR2 SYDVKM. As DNA, the CDR3 is TGTGCCAGCAGGGCCCGACAGGGGGGTTATGGCTACACCTTC. Translating gives CASRARQGGYGYTF.

Note on this clonotype: At one end, the junction sequence differs from germline, possibly due to a read error. The rearrangement joins TRBV4-1 to TRBJ2-4; TRBD1 agrees at 8 bases. Germline CDR1 reads MGHRA; CDR2 reads YSYEKL. The CDR3 extends over 17 amino acids. The CDR3 loop reads CANSQKETGVVKNIQYF. CDR3 coding DNA: TGCGCCAACAGCCAAAAAGAGACAGGGGTTGTCAAAAACATTCAGTACTTC.

The chain is built from TRBV28 and TRBJ1-4; TRBD1 matches at 7 bases. The ends lost 4 bases at V and 8 bases at J; junction bases unmatched: 4. This CDR3 spans 13 amino acids. In germline, CDR1 is MDHEN, CDR2 SYDVKM. The CDR3, as DNA: TGTGCCAGCAGTTCAGGACAGGACGAAAAACTGTTTTTT. Amino acids: CASSSGQDEKLFF.

The chain combines TRBV30 with TRBJ2-7, with D uncertain. CDR1 and CDR2 from the germline V gene are GTSNPN and SVGIG (reference sequence). CDR3 length: 11 residues. Trimming took off 6 bases at V and 0 bases at J, with 6 bases between the two ends. CDR3 sequence: CACQSSYEQYF. CDR3 in DNA: TGTGCCTGCCAGAGCTCCTACGAGCAGTACTTC.

This chain uses TRBV14 with TRBJ1-2, with 7 bases fitting TRBD1. The CDR3 sequence is 14 residues long. Germline values: CDR1 SGHDN, CDR2 FVKESK. The V segment lost 1 base and the J segment 4 bases; nucleotides outside the gene matches: 3. CDR3 region: CASSQAGTVYGYTF. In DNA, the CDR3 is TGTGCCAGCAGCCAAGCCGGGACAGTCTATGGCTACACCTTC.

The chain has TRBV5-1 and TRBJ1-3; D remains unclear. CDR3 length: 13 residues. Germline V gene sequence: CDR1 SGHRS, CDR2 YFSETQ. The V and J ends lost 5 bases and 2 bases respectively, with 8 bases between them. DNA for the CDR3: TGCGCCAGCAGTAGGGAACCTGGAAACACCATATATTTT. Translation: CASSREPGNTIYF.

V usage is TRBV3-1 and J usage is TRBJ2-3, with D possibly being TRBD2 (5 bases). CDR1 and CDR2 from the germline V gene are LGHDT and YNNKEL (reference sequence). V gave up 1 base and J gave up 2 bases, with 10 bases separating them. This CDR3 region has 15 residues. In DNA form, the CDR3 reads TGTGCCAGCAGCCAAGGCGGGCGGACCACAGATACGCAGTATTTT. Its protein product is CASSQGGRTTDTQYF.

This clonotype was recorded a few times. In nucleotides, the CDR3 is TGTGCCAGCAGTTTAGAAGGGGGGGCGGCTAACTATGGCTACACCTTC. As protein: CASSLEGGAANYGYTF. The chain recombines TRBV12-3 or TRBV12-4 with TRBJ1-2, with D perhaps TRBD1 (6 bases). CDR3 size: 16 residues. The ends were cut back, 1 base at V and 0 bases at J, with 12 bases in the middle.